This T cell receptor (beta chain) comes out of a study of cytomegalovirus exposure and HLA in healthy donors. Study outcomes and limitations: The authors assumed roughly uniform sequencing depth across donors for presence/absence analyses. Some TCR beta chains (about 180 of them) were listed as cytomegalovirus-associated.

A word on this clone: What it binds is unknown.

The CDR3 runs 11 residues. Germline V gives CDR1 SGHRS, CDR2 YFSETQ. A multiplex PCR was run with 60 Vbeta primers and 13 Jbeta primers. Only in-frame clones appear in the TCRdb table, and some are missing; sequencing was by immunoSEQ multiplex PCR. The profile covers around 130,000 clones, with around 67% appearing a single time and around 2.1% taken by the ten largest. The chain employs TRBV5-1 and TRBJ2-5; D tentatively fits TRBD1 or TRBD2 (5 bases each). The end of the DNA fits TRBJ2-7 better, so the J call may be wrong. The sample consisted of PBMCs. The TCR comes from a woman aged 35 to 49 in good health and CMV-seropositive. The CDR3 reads CASSGGYEQYF. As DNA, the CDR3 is TGCGCCAGCAGCGGGGGCTACGAGCAGTACTTC.